This note documents a single T cell receptor beta chain sequence. This entry comes from a study of T cells expressing NK-cell markers. Making the TCR beta cDNA relied on 5'RACE template switching with UMIs. TCRdb reprocessed the 5' RACE reads and keeps a single row for each CDR3 protein, giving no DNA. This repertoire includes some 150,000 distinct CDR3 sequences. This CDR3 spans 18 amino acids. From germline, CDR1 is DFQATT and CDR2 SNEGSKA (reference sequence). The receptor's source is a man in his late teens or twenties in good health. The chain has TRBV20-1 and TRBJ2-1. The sequenced sample was blood T cells: a sorted CD56 or NKG2C T cell subset, CD4+ or CD8+ T cells, or bulk PBMC T cells (not recorded which). The CDR3 sequence: CSARDFAESTSSYNEQFF.